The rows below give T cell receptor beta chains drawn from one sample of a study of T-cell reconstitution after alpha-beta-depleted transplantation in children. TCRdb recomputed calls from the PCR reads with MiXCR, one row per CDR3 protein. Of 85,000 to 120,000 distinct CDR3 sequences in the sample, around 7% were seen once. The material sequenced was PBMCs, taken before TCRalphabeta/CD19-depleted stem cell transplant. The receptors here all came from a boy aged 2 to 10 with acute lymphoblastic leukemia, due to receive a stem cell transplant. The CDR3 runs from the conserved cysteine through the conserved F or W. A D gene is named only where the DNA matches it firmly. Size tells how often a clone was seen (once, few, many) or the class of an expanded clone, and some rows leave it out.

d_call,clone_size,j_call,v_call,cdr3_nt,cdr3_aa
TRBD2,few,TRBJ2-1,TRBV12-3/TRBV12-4,TGTGCCAGCAGTTTAGGCCCTCTAGCGGGGTTCCGCGATGAGCAGTTCTTC,CASSLGPLAGFRDEQFF
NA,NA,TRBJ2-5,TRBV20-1,TGCAGTGCTAGAGCTCCGGGGGAGACCCAGTACTTC,CSARAPGETQYF
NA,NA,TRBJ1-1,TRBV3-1,TGTGCCAGCAGCCAAGAGGTAGGCACTGAAGCTTTCTTT,CASSQEVGTEAFF
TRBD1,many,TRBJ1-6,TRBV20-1,TGCAGTGCTAGAGGTGGGGTTCAGGGGGATTTTTATAATTCACCCCTCCACTTT,CSARGGVQGDFYNSPLHF
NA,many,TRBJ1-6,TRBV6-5,TGTGCCAGCAGTTACCCCGAGGGGGGTCCATTATCACCCCTCCACTTT,CASSYPEGGPLSPLHF
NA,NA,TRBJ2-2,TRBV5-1,TGCGCCAGCAGAGCGGGGAACACCGGGGAGCTGTTTTTT,CASRAGNTGELFF
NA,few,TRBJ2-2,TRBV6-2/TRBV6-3,TGTGCCAGCAGTTACGGCTCGGGGGCCCTAAACACCGGGGAGCTGTTTTTT,CASSYGSGALNTGELFF
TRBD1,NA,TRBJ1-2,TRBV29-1,TGCAGCGCTAGACAGGGAGACTATGGCTACACCTTC,CSARQGDYGYTF
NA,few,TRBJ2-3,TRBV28,TGTGCCAGCACTAGGGGATTCACAGATACGCAGTATTTT,CASTRGFTDTQYF
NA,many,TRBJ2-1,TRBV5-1,TGCGCCAGCAGCTTGCAAGGTGATGAGCAGTTCTTC,CASSLQGDEQFF
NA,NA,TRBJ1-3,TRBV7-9,TGTGCCAGCAGCTTAGTCCAGGAAATACCCTCCTCTGGAAACACCATATATTTT,CASSLVQEIPSSGNTIYF
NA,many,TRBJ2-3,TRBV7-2,TGTGCCAGCAGCCTATCGGCGGGGCGACAGCGCACAGATACGCAGTATTTT,CASSLSAGRQRTDTQYF
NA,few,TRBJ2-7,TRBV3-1,TGTGCCAGCAGCCAAGACCCTCTCTACGAGCAGTACTTC,CASSQDPLYEQYF
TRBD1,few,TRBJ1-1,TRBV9,TGTGCCAGCAGCCAACAGGGGGCGGGAACTGAAGCTTTCTTT,CASSQQGAGTEAFF
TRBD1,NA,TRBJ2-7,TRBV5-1,TGCGCCAGCAGCTTGGGGACAGGGATCCCCTACGAGCAGTACTTC,CASSLGTGIPYEQYF
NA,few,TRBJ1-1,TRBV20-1,TGCAGTGCAACAAGGGTGCGGTCGCGAATGAACACTGAAGCTTTCTTT,CSATRVRSRMNTEAFF
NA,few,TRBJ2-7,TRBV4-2,TGTGCCAGCAGCCAAGATGAGGGCGGGGGCCCCCCGGGGGAGCAGTACTTC,CASSQDEGGGPPGEQYF
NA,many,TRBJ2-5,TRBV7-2,TGTGCCAGCAGCTTTAGGACTACCCAAGAGACCCAGTACTTC,CASSFRTTQETQYF
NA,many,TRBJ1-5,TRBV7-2,TGTGCCAGCAGCTTCGGACTTAATCAGCCCCAGCATTTT,CASSFGLNQPQHF
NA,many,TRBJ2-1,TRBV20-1,TGCAGTGCTAGCCCCACGGGGGGACACTCCTACAATGAGCAGTTCTTC,CSASPTGGHSYNEQFF
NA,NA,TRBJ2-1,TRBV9,TGTGCCAGCAGCGCCCCCCCGGGCTCCTACAATGAGCAGTTCTTC,CASSAPPGSYNEQFF
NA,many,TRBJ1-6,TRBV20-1,TGCAGTGCTAGGGCTGATGACAGCCTTAATTCACCCCTCCACTTT,CSARADDSLNSPLHF
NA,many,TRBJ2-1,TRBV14,TGTGCCAGCAGCCAAGGATCCAATGAGCAGTTCTTC,CASSQGSNEQFF
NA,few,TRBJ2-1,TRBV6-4,TGTGCCAGCAGTGACCGGGACCCCAATGAGCAGTTCTTC,CASSDRDPNEQFF
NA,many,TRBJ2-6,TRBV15,TGTGCCACCAGCAGAGATGGGCAAGGCTCTGGGGCCAACGTCCTGACTTTC,CATSRDGQGSGANVLTF
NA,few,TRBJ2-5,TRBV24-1,TGTGCCACCAGTGATCCGCCCAAAAAAGCCCCCCAAGAGACCCAGTACTTC,CATSDPPKKAPQETQYF
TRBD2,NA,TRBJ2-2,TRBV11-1,TGTGCCAGCAGACGGAGCGGGGGGAACACCGGGGAGCTGTTTTTT,CASRRSGGNTGELFF
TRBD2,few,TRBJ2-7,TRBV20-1,TGCAGTGCTAAGGGACTAGTCTACGAGCAGTACTTC,CSAKGLVYEQYF
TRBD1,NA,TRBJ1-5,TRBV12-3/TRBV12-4,TGTGCCAGCAGCAACCGGGGAGGGGGCGGAAATCAGCCCCAGCATTTT,CASSNRGGGGNQPQHF
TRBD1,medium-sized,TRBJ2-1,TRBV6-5,TGTGCCAGCAGATTGACAGGGGTGAATGAGCAGTTCTTC,CASRLTGVNEQFF
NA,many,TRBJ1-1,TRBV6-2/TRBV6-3,TGTGCCAGCAGTTACCTCAATGATGGCCCTGAAGCTTTCTTT,CASSYLNDGPEAFF
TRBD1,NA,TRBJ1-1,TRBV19,TGTGCCAGTAGCGATACAGGGGGTTTTTCTGAAGCTTTCTTT,CASSDTGGFSEAFF
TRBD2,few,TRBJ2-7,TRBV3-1,TGTGCCAGCAGCCCACTAGCGGGGGAGCAGTACTTC,CASSPLAGEQYF
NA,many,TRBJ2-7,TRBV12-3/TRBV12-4,TGTGCCAGCAGTCGTAGGGCCTACGAGCAGTACTTC,CASSRRAYEQYF
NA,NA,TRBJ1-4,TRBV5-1,TGCGCCAGCAGCCCCTTATGGGGGGTAGGTGAAAAACTGTTTTTT,CASSPLWGVGEKLFF
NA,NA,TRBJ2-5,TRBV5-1,TGCGCCAGCAGCTTGGTAGCGGCGGGCCAAGAGACCCAGTGCTTC,CASSLVAAGQETQCF
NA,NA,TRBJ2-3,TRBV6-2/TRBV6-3,TGTGCCAGCAGCCTAGGTTTAGATACGCAGTATTTT,CASSLGLDTQYF
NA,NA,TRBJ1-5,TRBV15,TGTGCCACCAGCAGAGATAGGGCGGCTGATCAGCCCCAGCATTTT,CATSRDRAADQPQHF
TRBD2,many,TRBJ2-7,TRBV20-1,TGCAGTGCTAGAGAACTAGCGGGGGGGACCTACGAGCAGTACTTC,CSARELAGGTYEQYF
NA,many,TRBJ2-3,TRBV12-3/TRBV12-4,TGTGCCAGCAGACCCTCTAGCACAGATACGCAGTATTTT,CASRPSSTDTQYF
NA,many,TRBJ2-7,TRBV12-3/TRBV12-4,TGTGCCAGCAGTTCCGGGGCTATCTACGAGCAGTACTTC,CASSSGAIYEQYF
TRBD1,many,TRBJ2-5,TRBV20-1,TGCAGTGCTAGTCCCCCGGGACAGGGAGAGACCCAGTACTTC,CSASPPGQGETQYF
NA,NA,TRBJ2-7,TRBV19,TGTGCCAGTAGTATAGTCCGGGCCGCCTCCTACGAGCAGTACTTC,CASSIVRAASYEQYF
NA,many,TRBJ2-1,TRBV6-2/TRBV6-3,TGTGCCAGCAGGGACTGGGATGAGCAGTTCTTC,CASRDWDEQFF
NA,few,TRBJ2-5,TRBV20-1,TGCAGTGCTAGTTATACTTGGAGGCGCGAGACCCAGTACTTC,CSASYTWRRETQYF
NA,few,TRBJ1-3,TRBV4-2,TGTGCCAGCAGCCAGGTGGGGGGTATCGAAAACACCATATATTTT,CASSQVGGIENTIYF
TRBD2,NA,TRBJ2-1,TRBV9,TGTGCCAGCAGCGTAGGGGTAGCGGGGGGGAGCCGGGAGCAGTTCTTC,CASSVGVAGGSREQFF
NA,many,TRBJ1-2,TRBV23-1,TGCGCCAGCAGTCAATCCAGAGGGATGGATGGCTACACCTTC,CASSQSRGMDGYTF
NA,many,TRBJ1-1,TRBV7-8,TGTGCCAGCAGCTCCTCTACCGGCGCTGAAGCTTTCTTT,CASSSSTGAEAFF
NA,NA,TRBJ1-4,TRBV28,TGTGCCAGCACTTTGGCAGGCAGCTATAATGAAAAACTGTTTTTT,CASTLAGSYNEKLFF